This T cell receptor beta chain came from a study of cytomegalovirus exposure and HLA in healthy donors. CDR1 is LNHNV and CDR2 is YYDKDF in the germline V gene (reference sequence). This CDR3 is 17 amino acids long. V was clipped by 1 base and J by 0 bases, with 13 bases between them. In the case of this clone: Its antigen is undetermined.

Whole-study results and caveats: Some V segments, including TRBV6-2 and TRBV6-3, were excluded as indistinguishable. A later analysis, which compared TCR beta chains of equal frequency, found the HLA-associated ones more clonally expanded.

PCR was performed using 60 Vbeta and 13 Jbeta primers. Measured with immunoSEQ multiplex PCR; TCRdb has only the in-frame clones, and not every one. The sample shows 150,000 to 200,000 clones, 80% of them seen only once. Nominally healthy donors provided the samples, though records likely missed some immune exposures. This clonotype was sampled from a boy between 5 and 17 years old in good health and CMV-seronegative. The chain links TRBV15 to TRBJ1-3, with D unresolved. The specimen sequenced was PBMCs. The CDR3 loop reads CATSRGTGAYSGNTIYF. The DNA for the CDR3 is TGTGCCACCAGCAGAGGCACGGGAGCCTACTCTGGAAACACCATATATTTT. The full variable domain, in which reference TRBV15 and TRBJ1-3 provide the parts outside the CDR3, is DAMVIQNPRYQVTQFGKPVTLSCSQTLNHNVMYWYQQKSSQAPKLLFHYYDKDFNNEADTPDNFQSRRPNTSFCFLDIRSPGLGDTAMYLCATSRGTGAYSGNTIYFGEGSWLTVV.